This TCR beta chain was sequenced during a study of tumor and adjacent non-tumor tissue in lung cancer. Study summary: Aged about 30 to 76 years, patients included 10 men and roughly 5 women with stage I to III disease. Each sample yielded a few million productive TCRbeta reads on average.

A modified ARM-PCR protocol with three rounds of nested PCR amplified TCRbeta. TCRdb used MiXCR to reprocess the multiplex PCR reads, holding one entry per CDR3 protein. The data show some 120,000 distinct CDR3 sequences, approximately 66% seen once. The CDR3 is 17 amino acids. General study findings and limits: Significantly higher TCR diversity was found in tumor than normal lung. In normal lung, the top 100 clones were significantly more dominant than in tumor.

This sample's RNA came from whole unsorted tissue. A remark on this clonotype: Its antigen is currently unknown. At one end the junction does not follow the germline gene, possibly because of a read error.

Sample: lung tumor tissue. The source of this sequence is a man aged 30 to 45 with non-small cell lung cancer. V usage is TRBV12-3 or TRBV12-4 and J usage is TRBJ1-5; 9 bases map to TRBD1. CDR3 sequence reads: CACSSGTGIWGNQPQHF. The DNA for the CDR3 is TGTGCCTGCAGTTCCGGGACAGGGATTTGGGGCAATCAGCCCCAGCATTTT.